Below, 10 T cell receptor beta chains from the same sample are listed, as sequenced in a study of control samples from healthy donors and cancer patients. Repertoires were generated with immunoSEQ multiplex PCR, while TCRdb's copy carries only in-frame clones and drops some. Counted here are 90,000 or so clones, around 85% occurring once; the ten biggest clones make up under 40%. Sequencing was carried out using PBMCs. These receptors were taken from a man aged 65-85 years with lung cancer.

The V and J genes are TRBV30 and TRBJ2-6, with unresolved D. Per germline, CDR1 GTSNPN and CDR2 SVGIG (reference sequence). This CDR3 contains 15 residues. The ends were cut back, 0 bases at V and 2 bases at J, with 8 bases in the middle. CDR3 coding DNA: TGTGCCTGGAGTGTAGGTGGGCCTGGGGCCAACGTCCTGACTTTC. It encodes CAWSVGGPGANVLTF. The full variable domain, in which reference TRBV30 and TRBJ2-6 provide the parts outside the CDR3, is SQTIHQWPATLVQPVGSPLSLECTVEGTSNPNLYWYRQAAGRGLQLLFYSVGIGQISSEVPQNLSASRPQDRQFILSSKKLLLSDSGFYLCAWSVGGPGANVLTFGAGSRLTVL.

The DNA for the CDR3 is TGTGCCAGCAGCGTAGATCCGAGACAAAATTACGAGCAGTACTTC. Translation gives CASSVDPRQNYEQYF. The chain couples TRBV9 to TRBJ2-7; D gene unclear. The CDR3 loop spans 15 amino acids. Trimming took 0 bases from V and 4 from J, leaving 14 bases between them. Per germline, CDR1 SGDLS and CDR2 YYNGEE. Filled out from reference TRBV9 and TRBJ2-7, the complete variable domain reads DSGVTQTPKHLITATGQRVTLRCSPRSGDLSVYWYQQSLDQGLQFLIQYYNGEERAKGNILERFSAQQFPDLHSELNLSSLELGDSALYFCASSVDPRQNYEQYFGPGTRLTVT.

This clone was detected only once. This chain joins TRBV18 and TRBJ2-2; 8 nucleotides agree with TRBD2. Germline lookup yields CDR1 KGHSH and CDR2 LQKENI. The J segment lost 4 bases and the V segment lost 3 bases, leaving 7 bases of the junction unmatched. The CDR3 covers 16 residues. The CDR3 is CASSPRRRGATGELFF. The CDR3 DNA reads TGTGCCAGCTCACCCCGTCGGCGGGGGGCCACCGGGGAGCTGTTTTTT. The variable domain in full, with the rest retrieved from reference TRBV18 and TRBJ2-2, is NAGVMQNPRHLVRRRGQEARLRCSPMKGHSHVYWYRQLPEEGLKFMVYLQKENIIDESGMPKERFSAEFPKEGPSILRIQQVVRGDSAAYFCASSPRRRGATGELFFGEGSRLTVL.

This rearrangement joins TRBV5-1 to TRBJ2-3, with no clear D. This CDR3 has 15 amino acids. V lost 4 bases and J 0 bases, leaving 12 bases between the germline ends. Germline V lookup: CDR1 SGHRS, CDR2 YFSETQ. The DNA for the CDR3 is TGCGCCAGCAGCCCCCTGGCGGCTAGCACAGATACGCAGTATTTT. This sequence encodes CASSPLAASTDTQYF.

This chain joins TRBV5-1 and TRBJ2-7, with unresolved D. CDR1 is SGHRS and CDR2 is YFSETQ in the germline V gene. This CDR3 is 13 amino acids long. V gave up 0 bases and J gave up 2 bases, with 6 bases separating them. The CDR3 nucleotides are TGCGCCAGCAGCTTGGACCTAGCCTACGAGCAGTACTTC. Translated, it gives CASSLDLAYEQYF.

This clone has a single count. The genes are TRBV5-4 and TRBJ2-7, with a tentative D call TRBD1 (6 bases). Germline CDR1 reads SGHNT; CDR2 reads YYREEE (reference sequence). V was shortened by 0 bases and J by 3 bases, with 10 bases between the two germline ends. The CDR3 is 14 amino acids. In nucleotides, the CDR3 is TGTGCCAGCAGCTTGGCAGGGGTGGTCTACGAGCAGTACTTC. It translates to CASSLAGVVYEQYF. Full variable domain (outside the CDR3, taken from reference TRBV5-4 and TRBJ2-7): ETGVTQSPTHLIKTRGQQVTLRCSSQSGHNTVSWYQQALGQGPQFIFQYYREEENGRGNFPPRFSGLQFPNYSSELNVNALELDDSALYLCASSLAGVVYEQYFGPGTRLTVT.

The chain is built from TRBV11-2 and TRBJ2-1, with 9 nucleotides matching TRBD1. This CDR3 contains 15 residues. With 2 bases clipped from V and 5 bases from J, the junction kept 4 bases outside the gene matches. Germline values: CDR1 SGHAT, CDR2 FQNNGV. This chain's CDR3 is CASSLQGTGNNEQFF. The CDR3 DNA reads TGTGCCAGCAGCTTACAAGGGACAGGGAACAATGAGCAGTTCTTC. Full variable domain (outside the CDR3, taken from reference TRBV11-2 and TRBJ2-1): EAGVAQSPRYKIIEKRQSVAFWCNPISGHATLYWYQQILGQGPKLLIQFQNNGVVDDSQLPKDRFSAERLKGVDSTLKIQPAKLEDSAVYLCASSLQGTGNNEQFFGPGTRLTVL.

The CDR3 region has the DNA TGTGCCACCAGCAGCCCCTCGTGGGCCGGCTCCTACGAGCAGTACTTC. Its translation is CATSSPSWAGSYEQYF. This chain joins TRBV15 and TRBJ2-7; D remains ambiguous. V gave up 3 bases and J gave up 0 bases, with 15 bases separating them. Germline values: CDR1 LNHNV, CDR2 YYDKDF (reference sequence). CDR3 length: 16 residues. The full variable domain, its missing parts supplied by reference TRBV15 and TRBJ2-7, is DAMVIQNPRYQVTQFGKPVTLSCSQTLNHNVMYWYQQKSSQAPKLLFHYYDKDFNNEADTPDNFQSRRPNTSFCFLDIRSPGLGDTAMYLCATSSPSWAGSYEQYFGPGTRLTVT.

This chain joins TRBV30 and TRBJ2-3; D is uncertain. V lost 3 bases, J lost 2 bases, and 9 bases lay in between. The CDR3 is made up of 13 amino acids. In germline, CDR1 is GTSNPN, CDR2 SVGIG (reference sequence). CDR3 region: CAWSLSITDTQYF. Here the CDR3 DNA reads TGTGCCTGGAGCCTATCTATCACAGATACGCAGTATTTT.

V usage is TRBV5-1 and J usage is TRBJ2-7; 7 bases fit TRBD1. The CDR3 is 15 residues long. The junction had 6 bases not matched to a gene; V was cut back by 0 bases and J by 3 bases. In germline, CDR1 is SGHRS, CDR2 YFSETQ. CDR3 DNA: TGCGCCAGCAGCTTGGAGTTGTCAGGGGGCTACGAGCAGTACTTC. Amino acid sequence: CASSLELSGGYEQYF.